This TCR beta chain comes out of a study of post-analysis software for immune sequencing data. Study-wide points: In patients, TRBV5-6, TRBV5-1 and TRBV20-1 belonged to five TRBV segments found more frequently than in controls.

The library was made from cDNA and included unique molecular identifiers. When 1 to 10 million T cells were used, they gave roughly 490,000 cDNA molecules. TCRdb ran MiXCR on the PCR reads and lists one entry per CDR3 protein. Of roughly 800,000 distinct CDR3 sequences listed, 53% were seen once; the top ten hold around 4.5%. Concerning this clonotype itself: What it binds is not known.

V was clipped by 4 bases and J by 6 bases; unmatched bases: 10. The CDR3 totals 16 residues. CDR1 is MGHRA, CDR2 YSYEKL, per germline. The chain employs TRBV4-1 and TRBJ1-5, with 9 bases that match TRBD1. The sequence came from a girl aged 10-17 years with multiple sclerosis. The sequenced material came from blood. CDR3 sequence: CASSPYPGTGFQPQHF. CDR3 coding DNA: TGCGCCAGCAGCCCCTACCCCGGGACAGGGTTTCAGCCCCAGCATTTT.